The text below deals with one TCR beta chain. Its target is not known. No T cells were sorted before total RNA was taken from whole blood. TCRdb reprocessed the 5' RACE reads; each CDR3 protein has one entry and no DNA is given. Its table records approximately 390,000 distinct CDR3 sequences. This CDR3 is built from 19 residues. This sample stems from a study of monozygotic twins with inflammatory bowel disease. Broader study findings: IBD patients shared fewer clonotypes with others than healthy twins, especially with disease activity. Distinction of different T cell subtypes was not possible. There was no support for any single strong signal or clonotype associated with IBD.

V and J are TRBV12-1 and TRBJ2-2; there is no DNA to check the TCRdb D call of TRBD2. TRBV12-1 is a pseudogene segment. The TCR was taken from a human donor with ulcerative colitis or Crohn's disease, or a healthy co-twin of an affected twin (not recorded which). Material for sequencing was blood. The CDR3 spells CASSLYYPGTSKDTGELFF.